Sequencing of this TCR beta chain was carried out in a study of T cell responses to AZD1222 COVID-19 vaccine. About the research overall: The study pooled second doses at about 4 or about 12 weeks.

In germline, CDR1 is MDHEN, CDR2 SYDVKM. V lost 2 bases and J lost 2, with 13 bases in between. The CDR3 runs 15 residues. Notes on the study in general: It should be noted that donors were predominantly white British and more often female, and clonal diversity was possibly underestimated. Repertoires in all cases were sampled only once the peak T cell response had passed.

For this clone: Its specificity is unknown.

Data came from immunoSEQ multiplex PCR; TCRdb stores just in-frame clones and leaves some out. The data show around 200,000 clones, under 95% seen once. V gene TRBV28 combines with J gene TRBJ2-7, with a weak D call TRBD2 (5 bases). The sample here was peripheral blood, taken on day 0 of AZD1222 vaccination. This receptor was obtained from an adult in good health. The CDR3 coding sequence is TGTGCCAGCAGTTTAGAGGCGGAGGCGACCTACGAGCAGTACTTC. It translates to CASSLEAEATYEQYF.